The 24 T cell receptor beta chains below were found in one sample sequenced in a study of blood T cell repertoires in COVID-19. Some clones are missing from TCRdb's copy, which holds only in-frame ones; the method was immunoSEQ multiplex PCR. Of about 280,000 clones listed, over 75% were seen once; the top ten hold about an eighth. Source material: peripheral blood. These receptors were collected from a human donor in a cohort sampled during active COVID-19.

This clone was detected only once. The V gene is TRBV5-4, the J gene TRBJ2-6; 13 nucleotides agree with TRBD2. In germline, CDR1 is SGHNT, CDR2 YYREEE (reference sequence). The length of the CDR3 is 18 residues. V was clipped by 4 bases and J by 0 bases; unmatched bases: 4. Here the CDR3 DNA reads TGTGCCAGCAGCCCGACTAGCGGGGGGAGCTCTGGGGCCAACGTCCTGACTTTC. Its translation: CASSPTSGGSSGANVLTF.

This clone was detected only a few times. The V gene is TRBV11-2, the J gene TRBJ2-1; 13 nucleotides line up with TRBD2. Unmatched junction bases numbered 7, after V lost 5 bases and J lost 9 bases. CDR1 is SGHAT and CDR2 is FQNNGV in the germline V gene. The CDR3 is 15 amino acids. The CDR3 coding sequence is TGTGCCAGCAGCCTACTAGCGGGAGGGCCTAGTGAGCAGTTCTTC. Its translation: CASSLLAGGPSEQFF.

This clone was seen more than once but under ten times. The chain uses TRBV9 and TRBJ1-2, with TRBD1 matching 8 bases. Trimming at V came to 3 bases and at J to 5 bases, leaving 9 bases not matched to a gene. Germline CDR1 SGDLS, CDR2 YYNGEE. The CDR3 covers 15 residues. CDR3 DNA sequence: TGTGCCAGCAGCGGGAGGATCGACAGGGGTTATGGCTACACCTTC. Protein product: CASSGRIDRGYGYTF. The complete variable domain, with remaining parts taken from reference TRBV9 and TRBJ1-2, reads DSGVTQTPKHLITATGQRVTLRCSPRSGDLSVYWYQQSLDQGLQFLIQYYNGEERAKGNILERFSAQQFPDLHSELNLSSLELGDSALYFCASSGRIDRGYGYTFGSGTRLTVV.

The rearrangement uses TRBV15 and TRBJ1-2; no reliable D call. Germline V gene lookup returns CDR1 LNHNV and CDR2 YYDKDF (reference sequence). Trimming took 0 bases from V and 4 from J, leaving 21 bases between them. The CDR3 is 18 amino acids. As DNA, the CDR3 is TGTGCCACCAGCAGAGATCTTGCGGCCGGAATGAGACGCTATGGCTACACCTTC. The encoded protein is CATSRDLAAGMRRYGYTF. Supplemented by reference TRBV15 and TRBJ1-2, the full variable domain reads DAMVIQNPRYQVTQFGKPVTLSCSQTLNHNVMYWYQQKSSQAPKLLFHYYDKDFNNEADTPDNFQSRRPNTSFCFLDIRSPGLGDTAMYLCATSRDLAAGMRRYGYTFGSGTRLTVV.

The rearrangement uses TRBV28 and TRBJ1-1; tentative D call: TRBD1 (5 bases). The V end lost 3 bases, the J end lost 4 bases, and 15 bases lay between the germline ends. This CDR3 region has 15 residues. Germline V gives CDR1 MDHEN, CDR2 SYDVKM. CDR3 protein: CASSFRGILGTEAFF. Here the CDR3 DNA reads TGTGCCAGCAGTTTCCGGGGGATTTTAGGCACTGAAGCTTTCTTT.

The chain recombines TRBV5-1 with TRBJ2-5; D perhaps matches TRBD1 (5 bases). This CDR3 comprises 15 residues. V lost 0 bases and J 5 bases, leaving 14 bases between the germline ends. Germline lookup yields CDR1 SGHRS and CDR2 YFSETQ. CDR3 sequence reads: CASSLAAQGLETQYF. Here the CDR3 DNA reads TGCGCCAGCAGCTTGGCCGCTCAGGGTTTGGAGACCCAGTACTTC.

The rearrangement links TRBV7-2 to TRBJ2-7; 7 nucleotides match TRBD2. This CDR3 contains 14 residues. Trimming took 5 bases from V and 0 from J; bases not matched to a gene: 4. The germline V gene has CDR1 SGHTA and CDR2 FQGNSA. CDR3 sequence (DNA): TGTGCCAGCAGCCCCCAGCGGGGCTCCTACGAGCAGTACTTC. The encoded protein is CASSPQRGSYEQYF.

V gene TRBV27 combines with J gene TRBJ1-1, with unresolved D. The CDR3 loop spans 13 amino acids. V lost 5 bases and J 7 bases, leaving 14 bases between the germline ends. CDR1 is MNHEY, CDR2 SMNVEV, per germline (reference sequence). The CDR3 loop reads CASSPQERIEAFF. In DNA form, the CDR3 reads TGTGCCAGCAGTCCCCAGGAGCGGATTGAAGCTTTCTTT.

V and J are TRBV19 and TRBJ2-7; 7 bases are shared with TRBD1. Germline CDR1 reads LNHDA; CDR2 reads SQIVND (reference sequence). There are 12 residues in the CDR3. V lost 5 bases to trimming and J lost 3 bases; unmatched junction nucleotides: 1. The CDR3 DNA follows: TGTGCCAGTAGTCGACAGGGCTACGAGCAGTACTTC. Translation: CASSRQGYEQYF.

This clone was detected once. The chain joins TRBV4-3 to TRBJ1-1; 7 bases fit TRBD1. Trimming at V came to 1 base and at J to 3 bases, leaving 2 bases not matched to a gene. The CDR3 has 14 residues. Germline CDR1 LGHNA, CDR2 YSLEER. This CDR3 reads CASSQGRGDTEAFF. For the CDR3, the DNA is TGCGCCAGCAGCCAAGGCAGGGGGGACACTGAAGCTTTCTTT.

This clone was detected many times. The chain couples TRBV19 to TRBJ2-7, with D maybe TRBD1 (5 bases). CDR1 and CDR2 from the germline V gene are LNHDA and SQIVND (reference sequence). The CDR3 consists of 14 residues. Trimming shortened V by 3 bases and J by 2 bases, and 11 bases separated the two germline ends. The CDR3 sequence: CASSMSRDTYEQYF. CDR3 nucleotides: TGTGCCAGTAGTATGAGCAGGGATACCTACGAGCAGTACTTC.

The chain employs TRBV6-2 or TRBV6-3 and TRBJ2-3; tentative D call: TRBD2 (6 bases). The ends were cut back, 0 bases at V and 5 bases at J, with 9 bases in the middle. In germline, CDR1 is MNHEY, CDR2 SVGEGT. The CDR3 runs 14 residues. The CDR3 sequence: CASSYSGDLDTQYF. DNA of the CDR3: TGTGCCAGCAGTTACTCGGGGGACTTAGATACGCAGTATTTT.

This clone appeared once. The V and J genes are TRBV27 and TRBJ2-3; 9 bases line up with TRBD1. Germline loops: CDR1 MNHEY, CDR2 SMNVEV (reference sequence). There are 15 residues in the CDR3. V gave up 4 bases and J gave up 2 bases; unmatched junction bases: 4. CDR3 sequence: CASSWRQGVTDTQYF. CDR3 coding DNA: TGTGCCAGCAGTTGGAGACAGGGGGTCACAGATACGCAGTATTTT.

This clone appeared a few times. Additional DNA sequences in this sample encode the identical CDR3. The rearrangement links TRBV15 to TRBJ1-5; D is ambiguous. Germline CDR1 is LNHNV and CDR2 is YYDKDF (reference sequence). This CDR3 spans 15 amino acids. V lost 0 bases and J 0 bases, leaving 6 bases between the germline ends. CDR3 nucleotide sequence: TGTGCCACCAGCAGAGATAAATCTAGCAATCAGCCCCAGCATTTT. The encoded protein is CATSRDKSSNQPQHF. Combining the CDR3 with reference TRBV15 and TRBJ1-5 gives the whole variable domain DAMVIQNPRYQVTQFGKPVTLSCSQTLNHNVMYWYQQKSSQAPKLLFHYYDKDFNNEADTPDNFQSRRPNTSFCFLDIRSPGLGDTAMYLCATSRDKSSNQPQHFGDGTRLSIL.

This rearrangement joins TRBV28 to TRBJ1-2, with TRBD1 matching 9 bases. CDR1 MDHEN and CDR2 SYDVKM come from the germline V gene. The V segment lost 4 bases and the J segment 5 bases; nucleotides outside the gene matches: 8. The CDR3 extends over 15 amino acids. CDR3 sequence (DNA): TGTGCCAGCAGTTCGGGACAGGGACGCCGTTATGGCTACACCTTC. Its protein is CASSSGQGRRYGYTF.

The chain employs TRBV24-1 and TRBJ2-7; 8 bases are a match to TRBD1. Trimming cost V 3 bases and J 8 bases; bases outside gene matches: 8. Germline CDR1 and CDR2: KGHDR and SFDVKD. This CDR3 is built from 14 residues. In DNA, the CDR3 is TGTGCCACCAGTGATCCTGGACAGGGAATGAAGCAGTACTTC. This sequence encodes CATSDPGQGMKQYF.

The chain employs TRBV11-3 and TRBJ2-7; the D gene is possibly TRBD2 (5 bases). The CDR3 contains 13 residues. The V end was cut by 5 bases, the J end by 0 bases, with 8 bases between. Germline V lookup: CDR1 SGHNT, CDR2 YENEEA. The chain's CDR3 is CASSRSGSYEQYF. CDR3 nucleotides: TGTGCCAGCAGCCGGAGCGGCTCCTACGAGCAGTACTTC.

The V and J genes are TRBV6-5 and TRBJ1-3; 7 bases match TRBD1. The germline gives CDR1 MNHEY, CDR2 SVGAGI. This CDR3 is 16 amino acids long. V was clipped by 2 bases and J by 2 bases; unmatched bases: 6. In nucleotides, the CDR3 is TGTGCCAGCAGTTACACATACAGGGGCACTGGAAACACCATATATTTT. Its translation: CASSYTYRGTGNTIYF.

V and J are TRBV19 and TRBJ1-1; TRBD1 might be the D (5 bases). The CDR3 runs 15 residues. Trimming stripped 4 bases from V and 5 bases from J, with 17 bases between. Germline CDR1 and CDR2: LNHDA and SQIVND (reference sequence). CDR3 in DNA: TGTGCCAGTAGTAGTCCCCGGGGGGAAGGAACTGAAGCTTTCTTT. As protein: CASSSPRGEGTEAFF.

Concerning this clone itself: The same CDR3 arises from other DNA sequences in this sample as well. This rearrangement joins TRBV18 to TRBJ2-5, with TRBD2 identical over 11 bases. The CDR3 sequence is 13 residues long. Germline V gene sequence: CDR1 KGHSH, CDR2 LQKENI. V lost 6 bases to trimming and J lost 4 bases; unmatched junction nucleotides: 1. CDR3 sequence reads: CASSLAGGETQYF. The CDR3 DNA reads as TGTGCCAGCTCGCTAGCGGGAGGAGAGACCCAGTACTTC.

The rearrangement links TRBV6-6 to TRBJ1-1; perhaps TRBD1 as D (5 bases). The germline V gene has CDR1 MNHNY and CDR2 SVGAGI (reference sequence). The CDR3 is 14 amino acids. Trimming shortened V by 2 bases and J by 0 bases, and 7 bases separated the two germline ends. For the CDR3, the DNA is TGTGCCAGCAGTTACGGGGGGGTGAACACTGAAGCTTTCTTT. It translates to CASSYGGVNTEAFF.

The J gene is TRBJ1-6, the V gene TRBV4-1; TRBD1 aligns across 7 bases. With 4 bases clipped from V and 7 bases from J, the junction kept 13 bases outside the gene matches. The CDR3 consists of 17 residues. The germline gives CDR1 MGHRA, CDR2 YSYEKL. For the CDR3, the DNA is TGCGCCAGCAGCCGAATCACAGGGGTGCTTAGGAATTCACCCCTCCACTTT. Translation gives CASSRITGVLRNSPLHF.

The sample holds a few counts of this clone. The J gene is TRBJ1-1, the V gene TRBV2; TRBD1 aligns across 7 bases. Per germline, CDR1 SNHLY and CDR2 FYNNEI. Trimming took 3 bases from V and 6 from J; bases not matched to a gene: 7. The CDR3 sequence is 14 residues long. In DNA, the CDR3 is TGTGCCAGCAGTGACGTTACAGGGGTGTCTGAAGCTTTCTTT. This translates into CASSDVTGVSEAFF.

This clone showed up just a few times. Here the CDR3 DNA reads TGTGCCAGCTCACCGGACGGACAGGGGAATCAGCCCCAGCATTTT. Amino acid sequence: CASSPDGQGNQPQHF. The rearrangement links TRBV18 to TRBJ1-5; 9 nucleotides match TRBD1. Germline V CDR1 and CDR2: KGHSH, LQKENI. CDR3 length: 15 amino acids. The trim removed 3 bases at V and 4 bases at J, leaving 4 bases unmatched. Full variable domain (rest looked up from reference TRBV18 and TRBJ1-5): NAGVMQNPRHLVRRRGQEARLRCSPMKGHSHVYWYRQLPEEGLKFMVYLQKENIIDESGMPKERFSAEFPKEGPSILRIQQVVRGDSAAYFCASSPDGQGNQPQHFGDGTRLSIL.